A selection of T cell receptor beta chains follows, all from one sample in a study of OX40 agonist ivuxolimab in advanced cancers. Repertoires were generated with immunoSEQ multiplex PCR, while TCRdb's copy carries only in-frame clones and drops some. The sample has under 50,000 clones, roughly 79% seen once. The sequences come from CD4+ or CD8+ T cells sorted from blood, collected in a trial of the OX40 agonist ivuxolimab. These receptors were taken from an adult with an advanced solid tumor such as melanoma, head and neck, liver or kidney cancer. CDR3s include the opening cysteine and the closing phenylalanine or tryptophan. The D gene is left open where the match is weak. Clone size, where shown, is once, few, many, or a class for clones that have expanded.

V gene	D gene	clone size	J gene	CDR3 DNA	CDR3 protein
TRBV2	NA	NA	TRBJ2-5	TGTGCCAGCAGTGGGGCGACAGGCCCTCAAGAGACCCAGTACTTC	CASSGATGPQETQYF
TRBV6-1	TRBD2	NA	TRBJ2-4	TGTGCCAGCAGTGGCCTAGCGGGAGGGGGGGGCGGAAACATTCAGTACTTC	CASSGLAGGGGGNIQYF
TRBV5-1	NA	NA	TRBJ1-4	TGCGCCAGCAGCCCTTCGACAGACGCAGGGGAAAAACTGTTTTTT	CASSPSTDAGEKLFF
TRBV18	NA	once	TRBJ1-1	TGTGCCAGCTCACCACACGAGCAGATGAACACTGAAGCTTTCTTT	CASSPHEQMNTEAFF
TRBV19	TRBD1	NA	TRBJ1-5	TGTGCCAGTAGTATGACAGGGGTACATCAGCCCCAGCATTTT	CASSMTGVHQPQHF
TRBV25-1	TRBD1	NA	TRBJ1-1	TGTGCCAGCAGGGGGACAGGGGGTAAAGTCACTGAAGCTTTCTTT	CASRGTGGKVTEAFF
TRBV11-3	TRBD2	NA	TRBJ2-1	TGTGCCAGCAGCCAGACAGCGGGAGGGCCCAATGAGCAGTTCTTC	CASSQTAGGPNEQFF
TRBV4-3	NA	NA	TRBJ2-3	TGCGCCAGCAGCCAAGATCAACTAGACACAGATACGCAGTATTTT	CASSQDQLDTDTQYF
TRBV2	NA	once	TRBJ2-6	TGTGCCAGCAGCCACAGGGACTCTGGGGCCAACGTCCTGACTTTC	CASSHRDSGANVLTF
TRBV30	TRBD1	few	TRBJ1-4	TGTGCCTGGAGTACAGGGGGGGAAAAACTGTTTTTT	CAWSTGGEKLFF
TRBV9	NA	NA	TRBJ2-1	TGTGCCAGCAGCGCACTCCCGGGAAACAATGAGCAGTTCTTC	CASSALPGNNEQFF
TRBV11-2	TRBD1	once	TRBJ1-6	TGTGCCAGCAGCTTGGCACAGGGGGCCCGCTTTAATTCACCCCTCCACTTT	CASSLAQGARFNSPLHF
TRBV10-1	TRBD2	NA	TRBJ2-2	TGCGCCAGCAGCGATGCGTTAGCGGGAGAAAGAACCGGGGAGCTGTTTTTT	CASSDALAGERTGELFF
TRBV6-6	NA	NA	TRBJ1-1	TGTGCCAGCCTAAAATCAGGGGACGGCACTGAAGCTTTCTTT	CASLKSGDGTEAFF
TRBV29-1	TRBD1	NA	TRBJ2-1	TGCAGCGTCCCGGACAGGGGAGGCTACAATGAGCAGTTCTTC	CSVPDRGGYNEQFF
TRBV15	NA	medium-sized	TRBJ1-5	TGTGCCACCAGCAGAGATCCGCACCCAAATCAGCCCCAGCATTTT	CATSRDPHPNQPQHF
TRBV6-6	NA	many	TRBJ2-7	TGTGCCAGCAGTACTAACGGGGGATCGCGCTACTACGAGCAGTACTTC	CASSTNGGSRYYEQYF
TRBV9	NA	NA	TRBJ2-3	TGTGCCAGCGCTCAGGGGAGCACAGATACGCAGTATTTT	CASAQGSTDTQYF
TRBV6-5	NA	NA	TRBJ2-5	TGTGCCAGCAGTTCCCCCGGGCTAAAAGAGACCCAGTACTTC	CASSSPGLKETQYF
TRBV30	NA	NA	TRBJ2-1	TGTGCCTGGACGGCTCCCCCCGCTTACAATGAGCAGTTCTTC	CAWTAPPAYNEQFF
TRBV7-9	NA	NA	TRBJ2-3	TGTGCCAGCAGCTCACGACTAGAGAGCACAGATACGCAGTATTTT	CASSSRLESTDTQYF
TRBV7-9	NA	NA	TRBJ1-1	TGTGCCAGCAGCCAAACACCGTCGGGTTACACTGAAGCTTTCTTT	CASSQTPSGYTEAFF
TRBV4-2	NA	NA	TRBJ1-2	TGTGCCAGCAGCCAAGGTCGGCAGACCCTTAACTATGGCTACACCTTC	CASSQGRQTLNYGYTF
TRBV6-6	NA	NA	TRBJ1-2	TGTGCCAGCAGTCTACAGGGAACGGAAGGCTACACCTTC	CASSLQGTEGYTF
TRBV30	NA	NA	TRBJ2-6	TGTGCCCGGAGGGGGTCTGGGGCCAACGTCCTGACTTTC	CARRGSGANVLTF
TRBV6-6	NA	NA	TRBJ1-6	TGTGCCAGCAGTTCAGGGGCTAGCTCCTATAATTCACCCCTCCACTTT	CASSSGASSYNSPLHF
TRBV6-4	NA	NA	TRBJ1-1	TGTGCCAGCAGTGAGGGGGGGGGCCCAGCCTTCTTT	CASSEGGGPAFF
TRBV30	TRBD2	NA	TRBJ2-1	TGTGCCTGGAGTGGTGGGAGGGCAAGTGATGAGCAGTTCTTC	CAWSGGRASDEQFF
TRBV7-8	TRBD2	NA	TRBJ2-5	TGTGCCAGCAGCTTAGTAGCGGGAGGAAATGAGCAGTACTTC	CASSLVAGGNEQYF
TRBV7-9	TRBD2	NA	TRBJ2-1	TGTGCCAGCAGCTCAATAGCGGGAGGGGCCTACAATGAGCAGTTCTTC	CASSSIAGGAYNEQFF
TRBV30	NA	NA	TRBJ2-7	TGTGCCTGGGCGGGGACCGATTCCTACGAGCAGTACTTC	CAWAGTDSYEQYF
TRBV19	TRBD2	once	TRBJ2-1	TGTGCCAGTAGTACATATAGCGGGATGAATAATGAGCAGTTCTTC	CASSTYSGMNNEQFF
TRBV5-1	NA	NA	TRBJ2-7	TGCGCCAGCAGCTTGGCCCTCGACAGGCTTAGCTCCTACGAGCAGTACTTC	CASSLALDRLSSYEQYF
TRBV2	TRBD2	NA	TRBJ2-1	TGTGCCAGCGCCGGACTAGCAGCTGGCTACAATGAGCAGTTCTTC	CASAGLAAGYNEQFF
TRBV29-1	TRBD1	NA	TRBJ2-7	TGCAGCGTAGCGACAGGGGAGTCCTACGAGCAGTACTTC	CSVATGESYEQYF
TRBV14	NA	NA	TRBJ1-1	TGTGCCAGCAGCCAAGAAGGTGAGAGACTGAACACTGAAGCTTTCTTT	CASSQEGERLNTEAFF
TRBV7-6	NA	NA	TRBJ1-1	TGTGCCAGCAGCTTAGCGGTCACAGGATTCGGCACTGAAGCTTTCTTT	CASSLAVTGFGTEAFF
TRBV6-1	NA	NA	TRBJ2-3	TGTGCCAGCAGTTTTCCGGGACGGACAGATACGCAGTATTTT	CASSFPGRTDTQYF
TRBV6-1	TRBD1	NA	TRBJ1-6	TGTGCCAGCAGTGAAGCCGGGGGACAGGGTTATTCACCCCTCCACTTT	CASSEAGGQGYSPLHF
TRBV6-8	TRBD1	NA	TRBJ2-5	TGTGCCAGCAGTTACTCGAACAGGGGGCGGCAAGAGACCCAGTACTTC	CASSYSNRGRQETQYF
TRBV4-1	NA	NA	TRBJ2-2	TGCGCCAGCAGCCAAGGGGTGATACGCGGCTTGGGGGCCGGGGAGCTGTTTTTT	CASSQGVIRGLGAGELFF
TRBV5-3	NA	NA	TRBJ2-1	TGTGCCAGAAGCTTGGTCTCGGGAGTATCGGGGGTCGACAATGAGCAGTTCTTC	CARSLVSGVSGVDNEQFF
TRBV9	NA	NA	TRBJ2-6	TGTGCCAGCAGCACCAGTCGCCCTGGGGCCAACGTCCTGACTTTC	CASSTSRPGANVLTF
TRBV6-1	NA	NA	TRBJ2-3	TGTGCCAGCAGTGAATCCCCCGGACGAGCGAGCACAGATACGCAGTATTTT	CASSESPGRASTDTQYF
TRBV21-1	NA	NA	TRBJ2-1	TGTGCCAGCAGCAAAGTGTGGGGTCCCCTCTCCTACAATGAGCAGTTCTTC	CASSKVWGPLSYNEQFF